This TCR beta chain was profiled in a study of early T cells in non-severe SARS-CoV-2 infection. Study overall: Sequencing of bulk RNA from unsorted whole blood was done, without chain pairing.

V lost 5 bases to trimming and J lost 5 bases; unmatched junction nucleotides: 13. The germline gives CDR1 DFQATT, CDR2 SNEGSKA (reference sequence). This CDR3 is 16 amino acids long. This clonotype was detected ten times or more. Its antigen remains unidentified. Attachment of unique molecular identifiers to individual cDNA molecules was performed. MiXCR was run by TCRdb on the 5' RACE reads, yielding one entry per CDR3 protein. The sample lists roughly 25,000 distinct CDR3 sequences, 3.5% to 5% occurring once. Study outcomes and limitations: There was a bias toward anti-spike CD8 responses in VDJdb matching, which missed private and CD4 specificities.

The TCR sequence derives from an adult who was a healthcare worker with PCR-confirmed SARS-CoV-2 infection or an uninfected control (not recorded which). The sequenced sample consisted of whole blood. The rearrangement joins TRBV20-1 to TRBJ2-5; 11 bases align to TRBD2. CDR3 bases: TGCAGTGCTCCTGTTAGCGGGAGGGCCGCGTTGGAGACCCAGTACTTC. Translating it yields CSAPVSGRAALETQYF.